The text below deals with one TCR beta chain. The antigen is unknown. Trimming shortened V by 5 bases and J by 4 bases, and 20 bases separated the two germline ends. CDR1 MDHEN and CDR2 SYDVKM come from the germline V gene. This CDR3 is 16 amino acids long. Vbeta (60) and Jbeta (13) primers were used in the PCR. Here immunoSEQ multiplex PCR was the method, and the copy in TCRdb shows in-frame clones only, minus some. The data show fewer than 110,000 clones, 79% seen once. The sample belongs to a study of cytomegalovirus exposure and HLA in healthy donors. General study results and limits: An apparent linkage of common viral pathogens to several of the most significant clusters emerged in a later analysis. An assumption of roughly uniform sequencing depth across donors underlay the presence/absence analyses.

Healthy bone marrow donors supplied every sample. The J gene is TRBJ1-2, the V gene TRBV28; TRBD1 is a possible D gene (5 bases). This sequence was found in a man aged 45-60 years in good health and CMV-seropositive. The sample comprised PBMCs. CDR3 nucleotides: TGTGCCAGCAGTGGTGGGGCGGGACCCGAGGGCTATGGCTACACCTTC. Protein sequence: CASSGGAGPEGYGYTF.